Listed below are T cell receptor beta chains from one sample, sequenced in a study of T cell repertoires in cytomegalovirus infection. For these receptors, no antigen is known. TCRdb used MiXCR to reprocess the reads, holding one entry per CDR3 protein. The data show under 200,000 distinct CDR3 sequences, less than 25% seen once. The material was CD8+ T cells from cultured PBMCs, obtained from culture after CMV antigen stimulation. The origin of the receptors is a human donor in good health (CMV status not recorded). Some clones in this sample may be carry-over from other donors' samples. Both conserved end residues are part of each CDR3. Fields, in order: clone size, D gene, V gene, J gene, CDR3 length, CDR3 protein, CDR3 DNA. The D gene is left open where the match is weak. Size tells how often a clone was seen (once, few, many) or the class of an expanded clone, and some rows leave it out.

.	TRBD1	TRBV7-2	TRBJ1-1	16	CASSPWTGQWGTEAFF	TGTGCCAGCAGCCCCTGGACAGGGCAGTGGGGCACTGAAGCTTTCTTT
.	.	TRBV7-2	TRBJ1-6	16	CASSSTGRAYNSPLHF	TGTGCCAGCAGTTCTACAGGGAGGGCCTATAATTCACCCCTCCACTTT
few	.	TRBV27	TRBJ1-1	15	CASSFRGLMNTEAFF	TGTGCCAGCAGTTTCCGAGGACTTATGAACACTGAAGCTTTCTTT
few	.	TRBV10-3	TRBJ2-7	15	CAISSGTSWPYEQYF	TGTGCCATCAGTTCCGGGACAAGCTGGCCCTACGAGCAGTACTTC
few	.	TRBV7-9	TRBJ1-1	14	CASRHRQENTEAFF	TGTGCCAGCAGACATAGACAGGAGAACACTGAAGCTTTCTTT
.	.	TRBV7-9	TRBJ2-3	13	CASSSTARHTQYF	TGTGCCAGCAGCTCTACAGCGAGGCATACGCAGTATTTT
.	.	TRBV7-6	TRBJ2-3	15	CASSLEETSFGTQYF	TGTGCCAGCAGCTTAGAGGAGACTAGTTTCGGTACGCAGTATTTT
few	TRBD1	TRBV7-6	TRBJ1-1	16	CASSFKQGGMNTEAFF	TGTGCCAGCAGCTTCAAACAGGGGGGAATGAACACTGAAGCTTTCTTT
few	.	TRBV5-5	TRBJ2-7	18	CASSLRGTRDPVGYEQYF	TGTGCCAGCAGCTTAAGAGGAACCCGGGACCCAGTGGGTTACGAGCAGTACTTC
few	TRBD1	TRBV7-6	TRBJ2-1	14	CASSLRGPYNEQFF	TGTGCCAGCAGCTTAAGGGGGCCCTACAATGAGCAGTTCTTC
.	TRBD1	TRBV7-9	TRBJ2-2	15	CASSPGQLNTGELFF	TGTGCCAGCAGCCCGGGACAGCTTAACACCGGGGAGCTGTTTTTT
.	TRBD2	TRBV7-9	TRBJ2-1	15	CASSPGTSNIDEQFF	TGTGCCAGCAGCCCCGGGACTAGCAATATAGATGAGCAGTTCTTC
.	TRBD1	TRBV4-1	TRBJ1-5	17	CASSPTGTGFIGQPQHF	TGCGCCAGCAGCCCAACCGGGACAGGGTTTATCGGTCAGCCCCAGCATTTT
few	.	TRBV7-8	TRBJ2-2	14	CASSHRVGSGELFF	TGTGCCAGCAGCCACCGTGTGGGGTCCGGGGAGCTGTTTTTT
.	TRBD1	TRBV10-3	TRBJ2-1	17	CAIRGQAEPSSYNEQFF	TGTGCCATCAGGGGACAGGCAGAACCGAGCTCCTACAATGAGCAGTTCTTC
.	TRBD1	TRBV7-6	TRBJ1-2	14	CASSFGQVNYGYTF	TGTGCCAGCAGCTTTGGACAGGTTAACTATGGCTACACCTTC
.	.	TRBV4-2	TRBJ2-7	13	CASSQDSNKEQYF	TGTGCCAGCAGCCAAGATTCGAATAAGGAGCAGTACTTC
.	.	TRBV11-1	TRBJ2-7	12	CASSWGRNEQYF	TGTGCCAGCAGCTGGGGGAGGAACGAGCAGTACTTC
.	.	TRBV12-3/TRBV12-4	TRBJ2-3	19	CASSSSKDYPYPSTDTQYF	TGTGCCAGCAGTTCTTCAAAGGACTATCCTTACCCTAGCACAGATACGCAGTATTTT
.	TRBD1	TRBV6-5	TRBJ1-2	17	CASRAGTGFRANYGYTF	TGTGCCAGCAGGGCCGGGACAGGGTTTAGAGCTAACTATGGCTACACCTTC
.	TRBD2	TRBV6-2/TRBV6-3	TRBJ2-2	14	CASSSSGWSGELFF	TGTGCCAGCAGCTCTAGCGGGTGGTCCGGGGAGCTGTTTTTT